This record covers a single TCR beta chain. This sample is part of a study of cytomegalovirus exposure and HLA in healthy donors. Across the study: Most genotyped donors, 75% to 85% of 398, had Caucasian-associated genetic ancestry.

Primers: 60 Vbeta forward and 13 Jbeta reverse. The repertoire was sequenced with immunoSEQ multiplex PCR; TCRdb's copy has only in-frame clones and lacks some. The data show approximately 130,000 clones, with around nine tenths seen just once and under 6.5% held by the top ten. Germline lookup yields CDR1 MNHNY and CDR2 SVGAGI (reference sequence). V lost 10 bases, J lost 4 bases, and 11 bases stayed unmatched. The CDR3 covers 14 residues. The specimen sequenced was PBMCs. The TCR originated in a woman under 40 in good health and CMV-seronegative. J is TRBJ1-1 and V is TRBV6-6; 8 bases match TRBD1. CDR3 nucleotides: TGTGCCACCGAGACCGGACAGGGCGGCACTGAAGCTTTCTTT. It specifies CATETGQGGTEAFF.